This T cell receptor beta chain was recovered during a study of blood T cell repertoires in COVID-19. The overall study: Spain, Italy and the United States supplied samples that represented acute and convalescent COVID-19.

In germline, CDR1 is LNHDA, CDR2 SQIVND (reference sequence). With 5 bases clipped from V and 1 base from J, the junction kept 6 bases outside the gene matches. The CDR3 covers 15 residues. The method was immunoSEQ multiplex PCR; TCRdb's version includes in-frame clones alone and lacks a portion of them. The table records about 48,000 clones, 87% of them present only once. This clonotype was obtained from a human donor in a cohort sampled during active COVID-19. The V call is TRBV19, the J call TRBJ2-7, with TRBD2 matching over 9 bases. Sequencing was carried out using peripheral blood. CDR3 sequence reads: CASSGKTSGSYEQYF. CDR3 sequence (DNA): TGTGCCAGTAGTGGGAAGACTAGCGGTTCCTACGAGCAGTACTTC.